One sample yielded the 21 T cell receptor beta chains listed below, sequenced in a study of beta chain features in type 1 diabetes. Their cognate antigens are unknown. Overall study findings and caveats: When Type 1 diabetes patients were examined, their TCRB CDR3s proved moderately but significantly shorter in all four CD4+ subsets.

Expressed TCRB transcripts were sequenced, since all the RNA that had been isolated was reverse transcribed. TCRdb keeps only in-frame clones here, not all; method: immunoSEQ multiplex PCR. The sample holds around 280,000 clones; about 15% are singletons and the top ten take 0.015% to 0.017%. Sequencing input: naive CD4+ T cells from blood. Every receptor here comes from a man younger than 35 with type 1 diabetes.

This clone showed up just a few times. The genes are TRBV2 and TRBJ2-4; a possible D gene is TRBD1 (5 bases). V was pared by 7 bases and J by 6 bases, with 10 bases between. CDR3 length: 12 amino acids. Germline values: CDR1 SNHLY, CDR2 FYNNEI. The CDR3 DNA reads as TGTGCCAGCATGCAGGGAATAAACATTCAGTACTTC. Amino acid sequence: CASMQGINIQYF.

In this sample, this clone turned up a few times. CDR3 in DNA: TGTGCCAGCACCACGACAGGGTATGGAGGGGAGACCCAGTACTTC. This encodes CASTTTGYGGETQYF. The chain joins TRBV11-2 to TRBJ2-5; D possibly corresponds to TRBD1 (7 bases). Trimming removed 7 bases from V and 5 bases from J, with 20 bases in between. The CDR3 consists of 15 residues. Germline CDR1 and CDR2: SGHAT and FQNNGV.

This clone came up a few times. The chain recombines TRBV4-3 with TRBJ1-6; perhaps TRBD1 as D (5 bases). The germline V gene has CDR1 LGHNA and CDR2 YSLEER. The V and J ends lost 0 bases and 10 bases respectively, with 10 bases between them. The CDR3 is 14 residues long. In DNA, the CDR3 is TGCGCCAGCAGCCAAGATATCGGGGGATCACCCCTCCACTTT. Amino acid sequence: CASSQDIGGSPLHF.

This clone was counted a few times. The J gene is TRBJ2-3, the V gene TRBV4-3; 7 positions match TRBD2. The V gene end was trimmed by 1 base and the J gene end by 0 bases; junction bases not matched to a gene: 4. Germline CDR1 reads LGHNA; CDR2 reads YSLEER. This CDR3 has 16 residues. CDR3 bases: TGCGCCAGCAGCCAAGGGGGGGGTCATAGCACAGATACGCAGTATTTT. Amino acid sequence: CASSQGGGHSTDTQYF.

The chain joins TRBV6-1 to TRBJ2-7, with D possibly TRBD2 on 5 matching bases. Germline-derived CDR1 and CDR2 are MNHNS and SASEGT. Trimming shortened V by 0 bases and J by 5 bases, and 14 bases separated the two germline ends. CDR3 length equals 15 residues. The CDR3 DNA is TGTGCCAGCAGTGAAGCCCCGCGGGCGCGGGACGAGCAGTACTTC. Residues: CASSEAPRARDEQYF.

The table lists this clone with a few counts. V usage is TRBV5-5 and J usage is TRBJ2-1; D perhaps matches TRBD1 (6 bases). The CDR3 runs 15 residues. Deletions cut 5 bases from V and 7 bases from J, with 19 bases between. Germline V CDR1 and CDR2: SGHKS, YYEKEE (reference sequence). The CDR3 coding sequence is TGTGCCAGCAGTCCGGCGTGGGGGCCTAAGAATGAGCAGTTCTTC. Protein sequence: CASSPAWGPKNEQFF. The variable domain in full, with the rest retrieved from reference TRBV5-5 and TRBJ2-1, is DAGVTQSPTHLIKTRGQQVTLRCSPISGHKSVSWYQQVLGQGPQFIFQYYEKEERGRGNFPDRFSARQFPNYSSELNVNALLLGDSALYLCASSPAWGPKNEQFFGPGTRLTVL.

The V and J genes are TRBV30 and TRBJ2-7; D possibly corresponds to TRBD1 (6 bases). The germline V gene has CDR1 GTSNPN and CDR2 SVGIG (reference sequence). Between the trimmed V and J ends, which lost 1 base and 2 bases, there was a span of 18 bases. The CDR3 extends over 16 amino acids. CDR3 residues: CAWSEKGTWGAYEQYF. Here the CDR3 DNA reads TGTGCCTGGAGTGAGAAGGGGACATGGGGCGCCTACGAGCAGTACTTC.

In its sample, this clone was seen a few times. V usage is TRBV19 and J usage is TRBJ1-2; D is ambiguous. The CDR3 has 13 amino acids. Deletions cut 3 bases from V and 8 bases from J, with 13 bases between. Germline CDR1 LNHDA, CDR2 SQIVND (reference sequence). The DNA for the CDR3 is TGTGCCAGTAGTATCGACAAGCGGAGCGGCTACACCTTC. Translating it yields CASSIDKRSGYTF.

V and J are TRBV27 and TRBJ1-5; 7 bases line up with TRBD1. The J segment lost 0 bases and the V segment lost 8 bases, leaving 4 bases of the junction unmatched. The CDR3 runs 14 residues. Germline lookup yields CDR1 MNHEY and CDR2 SMNVEV (reference sequence). The CDR3 loop reads CASRDRASNQPQHF. CDR3 nucleotides: TGTGCCAGCCGCGACAGGGCTAGCAATCAGCCCCAGCATTTT.

The V gene is TRBV6-5, the J gene TRBJ2-4; 7 bases are a match to TRBD1. With 2 bases clipped from V and 8 bases from J, the junction kept 12 bases outside the gene matches. The CDR3 is made up of 16 amino acids. CDR1 is MNHEY and CDR2 is SVGAGI in the germline V gene. The CDR3 sequence: CASSYTSVGGADIQYF. The CDR3 nucleotides read TGTGCCAGCAGTTACACCTCGGTAGGGGGCGCGGACATTCAGTACTTC.

V is TRBV5-1 and J is TRBJ2-7; 8 bases align to TRBD2. Germline CDR1 reads SGHRS; CDR2 reads YFSETQ. Losses at the gene ends were 4 bases for V and 0 bases for J; bases not matched to a gene: 9. The CDR3 runs 16 residues. The CDR3 sequence: CASSPQLAGSSYEQYF. The DNA of the CDR3 is TGCGCCAGCAGCCCGCAGTTAGCGGGGAGCTCCTACGAGCAGTACTTC.

This chain joins TRBV19 and TRBJ1-2, with D possibly being TRBD1 (6 bases). This CDR3 region has 14 residues. V was cut by 7 bases and J by 7 bases, with 19 bases left in between. From germline, CDR1 is LNHDA and CDR2 SQIVND (reference sequence). CDR3 protein: CASIRRQGSFGYTF. The CDR3 DNA follows: TGTGCCAGTATTAGACGGCAGGGGAGCTTTGGCTACACCTTC.

As to this clone: At the DNA level, this CDR3 is encoded by other sequences in the same sample as well. The chain carries TRBV9 and TRBJ2-1, with TRBD2 identical over 7 bases. Germline V lookup: CDR1 SGDLS, CDR2 YYNGEE. V lost 0 bases, J lost 2 bases, and 2 bases stayed unmatched. There are 15 residues in the CDR3. Here the CDR3 DNA reads TGTGCCAGCAGCGTAGGGGGGGGTACCTACAATGAGCAGTTCTTC. Protein sequence: CASSVGGGTYNEQFF.

This clone was seen more than once but under ten times. The V and J genes are TRBV2 and TRBJ2-1, with D perhaps TRBD1 (5 bases). There are 16 residues in the CDR3. V lost 6 bases to trimming and J lost 0 bases, with 15 bases between them. The germline V gene encodes CDR1 SNHLY and CDR2 FYNNEI. The CDR3 here is CASSHIGVISYNEQFF. In DNA form, the CDR3 reads TGTGCCAGCAGCCACATAGGGGTGATCTCCTACAATGAGCAGTTCTTC. The variable domain in full, with the rest retrieved from reference TRBV2 and TRBJ2-1, is EPEVTQTPSHQVTQMGQEVILRCVPISNHLYFYWYRQILGQKVEFLVSFYNNEISEKSEIFDDQFSVERPDGSNFTLKIRSTKLEDSAMYFCASSHIGVISYNEQFFGPGTRLTVL.

This clone was seen a few times. This sequence joins TRBV15 and TRBJ2-7; 7 bases match TRBD2. V lost 5 bases, J lost 2 bases, and 9 bases stayed unmatched. The CDR3 is 15 residues long. Germline CDR1 reads LNHNV; CDR2 reads YYDKDF (reference sequence). The CDR3 coding sequence is TGTGCCACCAGCGGATCAGCGGGGCGCACCTACGAGCAGTACTTC. It specifies CATSGSAGRTYEQYF.

This clone showed up just a few times. The chain has TRBV5-6 and TRBJ2-1; 10 positions agree with TRBD2. The CDR3 contains 17 residues. Germline values: CDR1 SGHDT, CDR2 YYEEEE. V gave up 4 bases and J gave up 6 bases; unmatched junction bases: 13. Written as DNA, the CDR3 is TGTGCCAGCAGCCGATCACTAGCGGGACCGAGAGGCAATGAGCAGTTCTTC. This codes for CASSRSLAGPRGNEQFF.

The table lists this clone with a few counts. The rearrangement links TRBV4-2 to TRBJ2-1; 9 positions agree with TRBD1. The CDR3 runs 16 residues. Germline lookup yields CDR1 LGHNA and CDR2 YNFKEQ. V trimming: 3 bases; J trimming: 4 bases; junction bases outside the gene matches: 7. The CDR3 loop is CASSQEQGATYNEQFF. The DNA for the CDR3 is TGTGCCAGCAGCCAGGAACAGGGGGCGACGTACAATGAGCAGTTCTTC.

This chain uses TRBV5-1 with TRBJ2-2; D ambiguous. Trimming shortened V by 4 bases and J by 4 bases, and 11 bases separated the two germline ends. The CDR3 runs 14 residues. Germline CDR1 reads SGHRS; CDR2 reads YFSETQ. CDR3 in amino acids: CASSETDTTGELFF. The CDR3 DNA reads as TGCGCCAGCAGCGAAACAGACACCACCGGGGAGCTGTTTTTT.

The V gene is TRBV2, the J gene TRBJ2-7; D gene uncertain. V dropped 4 bases and J dropped 5 bases, with 3 bases sitting between them. This CDR3 is built from 10 residues. The germline gives CDR1 SNHLY, CDR2 FYNNEI. This CDR3 is CASSVDEQYF. The DNA of the CDR3 is TGTGCCAGCAGTGTAGACGAGCAGTACTTC.

This clone has more than one count but fewer than ten. J is TRBJ2-1 and V is TRBV19; TRBD2 matches at 14 bases. Germline values: CDR1 LNHDA, CDR2 SQIVND (reference sequence). V trimming: 5 bases; J trimming: 2 bases; junction bases outside the gene matches: 5. The CDR3 sequence is 17 residues long. The CDR3 here is CASSSPGLAGAYNEQFF. In DNA, the CDR3 is TGTGCCAGTAGTTCCCCGGGACTAGCGGGAGCCTACAATGAGCAGTTCTTC. The full variable domain, with the rest looked up from reference TRBV19 and TRBJ2-1, is DGGITQSPKYLFRKEGQNVTLSCEQNLNHDAMYWYRQDPGQGLRLIYYSQIVNDFQKGDIAEGYSVSREKKESFPLTVTSAQKNPTAFYLCASSSPGLAGAYNEQFFGPGTRLTVL.

This clone occurred a few times. CDR3: CASSVEWRPTGELFF. The CDR3 nucleotides read TGTGCCAGCAGCGTAGAGTGGAGACCCACCGGGGAGCTGTTTTTT. V and J are TRBV9 and TRBJ2-2; no definite D call. This CDR3 comprises 15 residues. V lost 0 bases and J 4 bases, leaving 10 bases between the germline ends. Germline lookup yields CDR1 SGDLS and CDR2 YYNGEE.